This T cell receptor beta chain was obtained from a study of beta chain features in type 1 diabetes listed by TCRdb under 2018. Regarding the research as a whole: Mean age, gender distribution, total cell number and subset yield were not different between patients and healthy donors. Across all samples, 107,917,701 sorted cells were examined, and cell number per subset correlated strongly with RNA yield. The study compared TCRB repertoires of sorted circulating CD4+ T cell subsets between recently diagnosed type 1 diabetes patients and matched healthy donors. Regulatory and stem cell-like memory subsets were obtained from only 8 patients and roughly 8 healthy donors, while naive and central memory subsets were obtained from all 30 or so donors.

The research as a whole found: At VDJ recombination sites, patients with type 1 diabetes made fewer insertions and deleted more nucleotides, a pattern implying thymic rearrangement abnormalities. Shorter templates might have been favored by PCR, but patient and control samples were amplified and corrected together, so both groups would have been affected equally by any skew. Because cDNA rather than genomic DNA was sequenced, highly expressing activated cells could have been over-represented, although no difference in activation and CD3 levels was found between groups. A moderate but significant shortening of TCRB CDR3 length was observed in type 1 diabetes patients in all four CD4+ subsets. Because small numbers of individuals were included in the HLA sub-analyses, any influence of HLA type on TCRB rearrangement was left unresolved. The naive, central memory and regulatory TCRB repertoires appeared to resemble one another more closely among patients than among healthy donors.

From each donor, a single peripheral blood sample of 100 to 150 mL on average was drawn into heparinised tubes. A BD FACSAria II and a panel including CD45RO, CCR7, CD25, CD127, CD95 and CD27 were used to sort naive, central memory, regulatory and stem cell-like memory CD4+ T cells. All sorted populations exceeded 95% purity. PBMCs were isolated immediately by Lymphoprep density gradient centrifugation and stained directly without culture. So that batch effects would be minimized, each experiment stained and sorted samples in pairs, pairing one healthy donor with one patient. The entire isolated RNA was reverse transcribed using the High Capacity cDNA Reverse Transcription Kit, and thus expressed TCRB transcripts were sequenced. Naive, central memory and regulatory T cell samples underwent deep immunoSEQ sequencing, averaging about 3.57 million total reads per sample. Sorted cells were lysed in RLT buffer and RNA was extracted with DNase-treated RNeasy Micro or Mini kits, depending on cell number. Each cell subset was processed on its own to prevent cross-contamination, while patient and healthy donor samples were processed together. TCRB sequences were amplified from cDNA with the immunoSEQ multiplex PCR, producing 87-bp fragments spanning the CDR3 region. Sequencing of the amplicons was performed on the Illumina HiSeq platform. The paper's processing steps were these. Synthetic template baselines were used to correct PCR bias computationally, reads within Hamming distance 2 were collapsed, and singletons that could not be merged were discarded. Reads were aligned against IMGT so that V, D and J genes, CDR3 length and insertions or deletions at six rearrangement sites could be assigned. Within each subset, clonotype counts were normalized to sorted cell number, and only after that were true diversity and Gini coefficients computed with the tcR R package. Repertoire sharing was quantified using the overlap coefficient calculated on TCRB nucleotide sequences. Out-of-frame TCRB sequences from naive cells were analyzed to stand in for the pre-selection repertoire. The source is immuneACCESS, and TCRdb retained only in-frame sequences with V and J called. Part of the clones is not carried over; for the studies checked, unresolved V genes explain less than half of this, and the remainder is unexplained. The V and J calls and clone size are taken from that table; D and trimming were inferred from the DNA. For this sample the table gives about 640,000 clones, of which roughly 12% were detected only once. The ten most abundant clones make up around 0.12% of the sample.

V is pared back by 1 base and J by 1 base, with 13 bases lying between the germline termini. The CDR3 sequence holds 16 residues, the cysteine and phenylalanine included. The only DNA kept is the CDR3, 48 bases in frame from the first base. Looking up the germline V gene yields CDR1 SGHTA and CDR2 FQGNSA. This clone came up a few times. Its antigen is unknown. Base-call qualities are not available, and no considerably larger clone is one nucleotide away. The sequence was obtained from a man aged 30-40 years with type 1 diabetes. Sequencing was performed on naive CD4+ T cells from blood. According to the study, the label for this sample's cell subset or site signals: true naive CD4+ T cells. The chain uses TRBV7-2 and TRBJ1-2; TRBD1 could be the D gene, as 6 bases match. The bases read TGTGCCAGCAGCTTAGTTAGGCCAGGGGTTAACTATGGCTACACCTTC. Its protein product is CASSLVRPGVNYGYTF.